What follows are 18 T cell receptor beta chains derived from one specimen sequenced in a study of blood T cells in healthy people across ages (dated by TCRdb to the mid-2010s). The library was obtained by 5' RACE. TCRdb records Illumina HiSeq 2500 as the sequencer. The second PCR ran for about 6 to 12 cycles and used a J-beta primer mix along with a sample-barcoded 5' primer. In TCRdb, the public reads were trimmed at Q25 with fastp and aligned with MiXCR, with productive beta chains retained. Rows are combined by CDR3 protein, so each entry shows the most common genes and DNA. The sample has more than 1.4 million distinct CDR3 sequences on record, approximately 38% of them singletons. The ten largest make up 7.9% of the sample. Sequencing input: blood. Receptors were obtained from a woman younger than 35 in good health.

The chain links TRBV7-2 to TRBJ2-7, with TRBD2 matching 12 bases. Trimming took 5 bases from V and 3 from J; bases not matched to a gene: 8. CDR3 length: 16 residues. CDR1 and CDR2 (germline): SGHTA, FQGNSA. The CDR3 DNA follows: TGTGCCAGCAGCAAAAAGACTAGCGGGAGTTTCTACGAGCAGTACTTC. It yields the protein CASSKKTSGSFYEQYF.

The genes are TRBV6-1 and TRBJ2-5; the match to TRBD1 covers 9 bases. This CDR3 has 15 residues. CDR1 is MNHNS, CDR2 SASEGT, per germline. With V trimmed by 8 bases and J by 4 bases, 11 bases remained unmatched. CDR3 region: CASLVTGGMLETQYF. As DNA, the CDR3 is TGTGCCAGCCTTGTGACAGGGGGGATGCTAGAGACCCAGTACTTC.

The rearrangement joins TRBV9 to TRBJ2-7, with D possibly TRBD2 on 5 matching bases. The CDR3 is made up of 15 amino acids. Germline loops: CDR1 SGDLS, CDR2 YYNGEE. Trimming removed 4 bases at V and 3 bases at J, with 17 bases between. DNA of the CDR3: TGTGCCAGCAGCCCCAGGACGGGGTCGGGCTACGAGCAGTACTTC. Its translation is CASSPRTGSGYEQYF.

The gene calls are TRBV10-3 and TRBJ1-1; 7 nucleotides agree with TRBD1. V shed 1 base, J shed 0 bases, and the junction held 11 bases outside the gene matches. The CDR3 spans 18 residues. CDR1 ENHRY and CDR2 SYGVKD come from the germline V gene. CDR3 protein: CAISELRTGGFMNTEAFF. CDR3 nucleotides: TGTGCCATCAGTGAGTTAAGGACAGGAGGATTCATGAACACTGAAGCTTTCTTT.

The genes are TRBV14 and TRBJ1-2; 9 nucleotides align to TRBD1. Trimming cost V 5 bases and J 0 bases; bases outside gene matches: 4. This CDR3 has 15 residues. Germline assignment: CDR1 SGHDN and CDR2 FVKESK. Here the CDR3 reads CASSIGTGPNYGYTF. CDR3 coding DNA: TGTGCCAGCAGCATAGGGACAGGGCCTAACTATGGCTACACCTTC.

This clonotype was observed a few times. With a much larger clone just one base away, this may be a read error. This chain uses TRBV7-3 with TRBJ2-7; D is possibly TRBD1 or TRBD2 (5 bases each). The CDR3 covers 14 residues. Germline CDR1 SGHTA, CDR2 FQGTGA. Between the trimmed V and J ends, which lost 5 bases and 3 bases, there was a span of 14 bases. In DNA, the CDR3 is TGTGCCAGCAGCGTAAGTTCGGGGCACTACGAGCAGTACTTC. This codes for CASSVSSGHYEQYF.

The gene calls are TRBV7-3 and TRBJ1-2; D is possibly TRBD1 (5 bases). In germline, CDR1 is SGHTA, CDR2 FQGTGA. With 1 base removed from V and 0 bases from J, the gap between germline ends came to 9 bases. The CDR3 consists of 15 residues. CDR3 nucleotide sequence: TGTGCCAGCAGCTTAATTCCAGGGACTAACTATGGCTACACCTTC. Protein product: CASSLIPGTNYGYTF.

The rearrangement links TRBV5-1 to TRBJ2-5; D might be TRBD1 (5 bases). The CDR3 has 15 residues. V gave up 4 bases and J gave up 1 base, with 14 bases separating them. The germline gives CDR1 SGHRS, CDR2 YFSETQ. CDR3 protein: CASSPAQGIQETQYF. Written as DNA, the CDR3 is TGCGCCAGCAGCCCAGCCCAGGGCATCCAAGAGACCCAGTACTTC. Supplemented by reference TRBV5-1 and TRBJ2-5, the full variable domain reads KAGVTQTPRYLIKTRGQQVTLSCSPISGHRSVSWYQQTPGQGLQFLFEYFSETQRNKGNFPGRFSGRQFSNSRSEMNVSTLELGDSALYLCASSPAQGIQETQYFGPGTRLLVL.

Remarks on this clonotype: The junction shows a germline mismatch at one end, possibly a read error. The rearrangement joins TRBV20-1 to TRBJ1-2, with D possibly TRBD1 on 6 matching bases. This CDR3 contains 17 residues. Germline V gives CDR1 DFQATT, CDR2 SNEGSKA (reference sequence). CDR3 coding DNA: TGCAGTGCTAGAGATTTCATCCGGACAGCGCGCCACTATGGCCACACCTTC. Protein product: CSARDFIRTARHYGHTF.

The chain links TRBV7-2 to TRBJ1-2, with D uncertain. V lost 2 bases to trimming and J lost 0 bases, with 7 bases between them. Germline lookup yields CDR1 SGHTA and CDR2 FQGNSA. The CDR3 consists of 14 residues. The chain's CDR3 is CASSLSQPNYGYTF. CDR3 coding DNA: TGTGCCAGCAGCTTAAGTCAACCTAACTATGGCTACACCTTC.

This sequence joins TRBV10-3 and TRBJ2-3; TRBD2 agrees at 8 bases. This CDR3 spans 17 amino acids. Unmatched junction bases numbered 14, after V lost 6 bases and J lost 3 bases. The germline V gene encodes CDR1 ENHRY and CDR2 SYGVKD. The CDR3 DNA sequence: TGTGCCATCAGAGCGGGTCCCGGGGGGACTAGAACAGATACGCAGTATTTT. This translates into CAIRAGPGGTRTDTQYF.

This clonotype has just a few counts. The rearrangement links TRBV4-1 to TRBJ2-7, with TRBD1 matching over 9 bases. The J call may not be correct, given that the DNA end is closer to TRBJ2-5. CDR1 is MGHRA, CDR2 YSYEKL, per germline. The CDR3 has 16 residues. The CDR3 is CASSHGQGTIKETQYF. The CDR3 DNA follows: TGCGCCAGCAGCCACGGACAGGGGACGATCAAAGAGACCCAGTACTTC.

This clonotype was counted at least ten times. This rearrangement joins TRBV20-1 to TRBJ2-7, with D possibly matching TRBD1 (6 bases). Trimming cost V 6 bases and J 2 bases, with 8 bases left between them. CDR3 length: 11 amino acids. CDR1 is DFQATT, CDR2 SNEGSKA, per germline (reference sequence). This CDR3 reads CSARDTYEQYF. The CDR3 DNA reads TGCAGTGCCAGGGACACCTACGAGCAGTACTTC.

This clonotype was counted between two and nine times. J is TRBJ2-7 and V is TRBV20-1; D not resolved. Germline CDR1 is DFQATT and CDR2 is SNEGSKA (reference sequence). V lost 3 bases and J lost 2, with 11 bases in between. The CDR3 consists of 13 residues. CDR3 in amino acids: CSASPGVTYEQYF. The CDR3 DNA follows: TGCAGTGCTAGTCCTGGGGTGACCTACGAGCAGTACTTC.

In DNA, the CDR3 is TGCGCCAGCAGCCCCCAGGTTGGGGGCTCAGATACGCAGTATTTT. Amino acid sequence: CASSPQVGGSDTQYF. The rearrangement joins TRBV4-1 to TRBJ2-3; TRBD1 is a possible D gene (6 bases). The CDR3 consists of 15 residues. V shed 4 bases and J shed 4 bases, with 15 bases lying between them. The germline gives CDR1 MGHRA, CDR2 YSYEKL.

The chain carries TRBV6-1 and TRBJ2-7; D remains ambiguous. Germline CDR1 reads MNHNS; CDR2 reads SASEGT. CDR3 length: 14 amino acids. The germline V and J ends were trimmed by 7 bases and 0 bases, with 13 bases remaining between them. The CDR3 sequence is CASTNIRYSYEQYF. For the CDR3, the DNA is TGTGCCAGCACCAATATACGATACTCCTACGAGCAGTACTTC.

The CDR3 nucleotides are TGTGCCAGCACTTTACAAGGCCAACTCTTTATGAGATACACCTTC. Translating it yields CASTLQGQLFMRYTF. The chain is built from TRBV6-6 and TRBJ1-2; D is undetermined. The CDR3 has 15 amino acids. Per the germline V gene, CDR1 is MNHNY and CDR2 is SVGAGI (reference sequence). Trimming took off 7 bases at V and 11 bases at J, with 26 bases between the two ends.

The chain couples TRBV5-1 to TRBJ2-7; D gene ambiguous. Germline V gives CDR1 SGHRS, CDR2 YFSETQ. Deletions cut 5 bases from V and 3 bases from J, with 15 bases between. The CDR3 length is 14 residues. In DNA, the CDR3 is TGCGCCAGCAGAGCAGACTCGGCAGTCTACGAGCAGTACTTC. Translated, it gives CASRADSAVYEQYF.